This passage covers 7 T cell receptor beta chains from one sample sequenced in a study of CD8 T cells in ankylosing spondylitis. TCRdb reprocessed the 5' RACE reads with MiXCR, giving one entry per CDR3 protein. The sample holds fewer than 250,000 distinct CDR3 sequences, 25% to 30% seen once. The sequenced sample consisted of blood, either unsorted or a sorted T cell fraction (not recorded which). These receptors originate from a male donor with ankylosing spondylitis or in good health (not recorded which).

In its sample, this clonotype was seen a few times. V gene TRBV5-1 combines with J gene TRBJ1-2; tentative D call: TRBD1 (5 bases). The CDR3 extends over 13 amino acids. In germline, CDR1 is SGHRS, CDR2 YFSETQ. Deletions cut 5 bases from V and 7 bases from J, with 15 bases between. CDR3 residues: CASSLQDSVGYTF. The CDR3, as DNA: TGCGCCAGCAGTTTACAGGACTCGGTTGGCTACACCTTC.

The chain links TRBV27 to TRBJ2-7; D is perhaps TRBD1 (6 bases). V was pared by 0 bases and J by 0 bases, with 12 bases between. Germline V gives CDR1 MNHEY, CDR2 SMNVEV (reference sequence). This CDR3 contains 16 residues. This chain's CDR3 is CASSLSRDKTSYEQYF. The DNA for the CDR3 is TGTGCCAGCAGTTTATCTCGGGACAAAACCTCCTACGAGCAGTACTTC.

This clonotype occurred many times. The chain couples TRBV27 to TRBJ1-5; 8 bases are shared with TRBD1. Trimming cost V 6 bases and J 6 bases; bases outside gene matches: 7. This CDR3 region has 14 residues. Germline assignment: CDR1 MNHEY and CDR2 SMNVEV (reference sequence). The CDR3 nucleotides are TGTGCCAGCAGCGGACAGGGTTCGGCTCAGCCCCAGCATTTT. This sequence encodes CASSGQGSAQPQHF.

This clonotype was seen only a few times. The J gene is TRBJ2-3, the V gene TRBV29-1, with 9 nucleotides matching TRBD1. V lost 7 bases, J lost 6 bases, and 5 bases stayed unmatched. Germline CDR1 is SQVTM and CDR2 is ANQGSEA. This CDR3 spans 12 amino acids. The CDR3 DNA is TGCAGCGCGTGGACAGGGGTCGATACGCAGTATTTT. It is translated as CSAWTGVDTQYF.

The chain uses TRBV29-1 and TRBJ2-1; D not certain. The CDR3 is made up of 15 amino acids. Trimming left V 6 bases short and J 4 bases short, with 19 bases between. The V gene's germline CDR1 is SQVTM and CDR2 ANQGSEA. The chain's CDR3 is CSVGPLRERYNEQFF. The CDR3, as DNA: TGCAGCGTAGGTCCCCTTAGGGAAAGATACAATGAGCAGTTCTTC.

The V call is TRBV5-1, the J call TRBJ2-1; a possible D gene is TRBD1 (6 bases). This CDR3 has 15 residues. The V gene's germline CDR1 is SGHRS and CDR2 YFSETQ. V was cut by 4 bases and J by 3 bases, with 14 bases left in between. The CDR3 DNA is TGCGCCAGCAGCGAGGTCAGGGGCAGCTACAATGAGCAGTTCTTC. Amino acid sequence: CASSEVRGSYNEQFF. Full variable domain (rest looked up from reference TRBV5-1 and TRBJ2-1): KAGVTQTPRYLIKTRGQQVTLSCSPISGHRSVSWYQQTPGQGLQFLFEYFSETQRNKGNFPGRFSGRQFSNSRSEMNVSTLELGDSALYLCASSEVRGSYNEQFFGPGTRLTVL.

At least ten counts were recorded for this clonotype. J is TRBJ2-1 and V is TRBV20-1; D gene unclear. V was shortened by 2 bases and J by 7 bases, with 9 bases between the two germline ends. This CDR3 is built from 12 residues. CDR1 and CDR2 from the germline V gene are DFQATT and SNEGSKA (reference sequence). The CDR3 protein is CSARSPGNEQFF. The CDR3, as DNA: TGCAGTGCTAGAAGCCCTGGGAATGAGCAGTTCTTC.